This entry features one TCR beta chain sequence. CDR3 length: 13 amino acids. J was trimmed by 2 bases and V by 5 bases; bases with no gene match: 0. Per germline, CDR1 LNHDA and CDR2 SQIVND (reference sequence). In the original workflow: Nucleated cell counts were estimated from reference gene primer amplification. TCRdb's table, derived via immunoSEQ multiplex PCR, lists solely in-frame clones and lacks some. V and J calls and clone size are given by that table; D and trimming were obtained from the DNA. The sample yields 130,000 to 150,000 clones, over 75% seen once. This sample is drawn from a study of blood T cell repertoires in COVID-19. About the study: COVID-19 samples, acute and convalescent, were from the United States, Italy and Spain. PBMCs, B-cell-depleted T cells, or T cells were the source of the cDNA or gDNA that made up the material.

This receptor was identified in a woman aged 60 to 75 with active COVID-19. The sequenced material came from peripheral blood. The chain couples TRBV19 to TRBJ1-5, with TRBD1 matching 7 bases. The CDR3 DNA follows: TGTGCCAGTAGTGACAGGGGCAATCAGCCCCAGCATTTT. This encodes CASSDRGNQPQHF.